This record covers a single T cell receptor (beta chain). Its antigen is currently not known. Base qualities are not at hand, and no much larger clone is one base apart. V lost 7 bases and J lost 1 base, and the count of bases not matched to a germline gene is 3. CDR1 MNHNY and CDR2 SVGAGI were looked up in the germline V gene (reference sequence). Reading from cysteine to phenylalanine, the CDR3 counts 14 amino acids. CDR3 DNA only is kept here, 42 bases in frame from base 1. TCR CDR3 regions were amplified from genomic DNA by multiplex PCR using the deep immunoSEQ assay. For each cell subset, the extracted genomic DNA was distributed evenly across all wells of several immunoSEQ 96-well plates, and each plate served as one replicate. For sorted subsets, each replicate PCR was loaded with about 0.2 ug genomic DNA, equivalent to approximately 27,000 T cell genomes. Purified libraries were quantified with a Qubit 3.0 fluorometer, sized on a Bioanalyzer 2100, and re-quantified with the KAPA Library Quantification kit. Each immunoSEQ 96-well plate was sequenced on its own single-read 150-cycle Illumina NextSeq 550 flow cell. On the study's bioinformatics: The immunoSEQ output contained only junctional sequences without quality scores, so filtering could not match that applied to full-length reads. To assign V/J genes and CDR3, sequences were annotated using PyIR, a Python wrapper for IgBLAST v1.9, with IMGT germline references. Any read was removed if the V/J assignment was weak (E-value above 1e-6), the CDR3 was missing, or the read contained stop codons, out-of-frame junctions, or ambiguous translated residues. V3J clonotypes were defined as sequences sharing an identical inferred V gene, J gene, and CDR3 amino acid sequence. To compute the percentage overlap between repertoires, the number of shared unique clonotypes was divided by the size of the smaller repertoire. RTK rarefaction, the Chao1 estimator, and Recon v2.1 estimates of unobserved clonotypes were used to assess repertoire richness. Generation probabilities were computed with OLGA for all TCRbeta clonotypes obtained by the gDNA method from four donors. Not all clones reach the TCRdb copy of this immuneACCESS table, which keeps in-frame sequences only. Checked studies attribute under half of the gap to unresolved V genes and leave the rest unexplained. That table furnishes V, J and clone size, whereas the DNA furnished D and trimming. A total of approximately 620,000 clones appear in this sample, 97% of them only once. Jointly, the top ten make up around 0.06% of the sample.

The sample comes from a study of shared clonotypes between healthy human individuals (dated by TCRdb to 2018 to 2021). With respect to the entire study: The cohort comprised a couple of women and three men aged 18 to 49 years. Each donor's leukapheresis produced roughly between roughly 0.94 and 9.5 billion PBMCs. For each donor, CD4 naive and CD4 memory were each given three plates, CD8 naive was given two plates, and CD8 memory was given one plate. To estimate repertoire size and how much clonotype sharing occurs between individuals, the study deeply sequenced the blood TCR repertoires of roughly 5 healthy adults. Different laboratories and diverse techniques were used to prepare libraries and sequence TCR repertoires, to increase sequencing depth and limit assay-specific biases. Beyond this particular receptor, the publication reports: Higher generation probabilities were observed for clonotypes shared by all four sorted-subset donors than for non-shared clonotypes. Even with the large sequencing depth, rarefaction of the sorted-subset datasets indicated that sequencing was incomplete. Sampling was limited to blood, and TCR repertoires in tissue likely differ from TCR repertoires in blood. The small number of donors limited the genetic and exposure-history diversity represented. Naive subsets generally had larger estimated clonotype richness than memory subsets did. Pairwise subsampling led to the expectation that sequencing depth would affect the degree of clonotype sharing among donors. Across a few donors, about 5% of naive CD4, around 3.3% of naive CD8, around 2.5% of memory CD4, and 0.4% of memory CD8 clonotypes were shared.

Healthy HIV-negative adults with no recently reported acute infections or vaccinations were included as donors. All donors were Caucasian adults living in Nashville, Tennessee, USA. CD4+ T cells were enriched through magnetic negative selection, after which naive cells were positively selected on CD45RA and the remaining negative fraction served as the memory subset. After blood collection by leukapheresis, PBMCs were isolated using Ficoll-Histopaque density gradient centrifugation and then cryopreserved in the vapor phase of liquid nitrogen. Analytical flow cytometry was used to check the purity and quantity of every magnetically sorted T cell population. Genomic DNA was isolated from every sorted fraction and measured by UV absorbance on a Nanodrop 2000c.

This receptor chain uses TRBV6-6 and TRBJ2-1, with TRBD2 identical over 8 junction bases. This TCR derives from a woman aged 30 to 39 in good health. The source material was naive CD4+ T cells sorted from blood. Reading the label with the study, this specimen's cell subset or site is: CD45RA+ positively selected. The CDR3 in this case is CASTTGGSYNEQFF. The bases read TGTGCCAGCACCACGGGGGGGTCCTACAATGAGCAGTTCTTC.